This entry lists 15 T cell receptor beta chains sequenced from one sample in a study of T cell repertoires in cytomegalovirus infection. Their antigens remain unidentified. TCRdb itself ran the reads through MiXCR, one entry per CDR3 protein. This sample yields around 710,000 distinct CDR3 sequences, of which 25% to 35% are seen a single time; around 13% belongs to the top ten. Here the sequenced sample was cultured CD8+ T cells from PBMCs, taken from culture after CMV antigen stimulation. The origin of the receptors is a human donor in good health (CMV status not recorded). Some clones in this sample may be carry-over from other donors' samples.

The V gene is TRBV6-5, the J gene TRBJ2-7; D remains unclear. The CDR3 has 17 amino acids. CDR1 is MNHEY, CDR2 SVGAGI, per germline. Trimming took off 5 bases at V and 6 bases at J, with 26 bases between the two ends. CDR3 bases: TGTGCCAGCAGTCCCTGGAAGGAATTCCCCCCCCTAGGCGAGCAGTACTTC. As protein: CASSPWKEFPPLGEQYF.

This clonotype has at least ten counts. The rearrangement links TRBV7-6 to TRBJ2-7; D assignment may be TRBD1 or TRBD2 (5 bases each). Trimming stripped 1 base from V and 3 bases from J, with 19 bases between. This CDR3 has 17 amino acids. The germline gives CDR1 SGHVS, CDR2 FNYEAQ. CDR3 loop: CASSLGPPGSGNYEQYV. The CDR3 DNA follows: TGTGCCAGCAGCTTAGGCCCCCCAGGGTCGGGGAACTACGAGCAGTACGTC.

This clonotype has at least ten counts. This sequence joins TRBV12-3 or TRBV12-4 and TRBJ2-1; TRBD2 matches at 11 bases. J was trimmed by 5 bases and V by 5 bases; bases with no gene match: 8. This CDR3 region has 16 residues. The CDR3 sequence: CASSTPTSGGNNEQFF. In nucleotides, the CDR3 is TGTGCCAGCAGTACCCCCACTAGCGGGGGAAACAATGAGCAGTTCTTC.

V is TRBV5-1 and J is TRBJ2-1; 14 bases map to TRBD2. V lost 4 bases to trimming and J lost 7 bases; unmatched junction nucleotides: 4. CDR1 and CDR2 from the germline V gene are SGHRS and YFSETQ. The CDR3 has 15 amino acids. The CDR3 loop is CASSKGLAGANEQFF. For the CDR3, the DNA is TGCGCCAGCAGCAAGGGACTAGCGGGGGCAAATGAGCAGTTCTTC. Full variable domain (outside the CDR3, taken from reference TRBV5-1 and TRBJ2-1): KAGVTQTPRYLIKTRGQQVTLSCSPISGHRSVSWYQQTPGQGLQFLFEYFSETQRNKGNFPGRFSGRQFSNSRSEMNVSTLELGDSALYLCASSKGLAGANEQFFGPGTRLTVL.

This chain uses TRBV6-4 with TRBJ1-5, with D possibly being TRBD1 (6 bases). This CDR3 region has 13 residues. Trimming took off 6 bases at V and 6 bases at J, with 12 bases between the two ends. Germline V gives CDR1 MRHNA, CDR2 SNTAGT. CDR3 sequence (DNA): TGTGCCAGCAGCGCCGGGACAACTCAGCCCCAGCATTTT. Amino acids: CASSAGTTQPQHF.

This chain links TRBV7-9 with TRBJ1-1; 12 nucleotides line up with TRBD1. Germline V gene lookup returns CDR1 SEHNR and CDR2 FQNEAQ (reference sequence). V dropped 6 bases and J dropped 11; count of bases not matched to a gene: 13. The CDR3 is 15 residues long. CDR3: CASRGTGTGGADAFF. In DNA, the CDR3 is TGTGCCAGCAGAGGTACCGGGACAGGGGGCGCGGATGCTTTCTTT.

Turning to this clonotype: Germline is not matched at one junction end, which may reflect a read error. This chain connects TRBV12-3 or TRBV12-4 to TRBJ2-7, with a possible D match to TRBD1 (7 bases). This CDR3 is built from 15 residues. The CDR3 nucleotides read TGTGCCGGCAGTTTACCAGGGGGGAGCTCCTACGAGCAGTACTTC. It codes for CAGSLPGGSSYEQYF.

This clonotype was detected ten times or more. The chain combines TRBV4-2 with TRBJ1-2; TRBD1 is a possible D gene (6 bases). V dropped 6 bases and J dropped 3 bases, with 14 bases sitting between them. This CDR3 contains 14 residues. The germline gives CDR1 LGHNA, CDR2 YNFKEQ. CDR3 in amino acids: CASRRGGDYYGYTF. The CDR3 DNA follows: TGTGCCAGCAGAAGAGGGGGGGATTACTATGGCTACACCTTC.

This clonotype was counted many times. The V gene is TRBV7-9, the J gene TRBJ1-4; no clear D. The germline CDR1 and CDR2 sequences are SEHNR and FQNEAQ (reference sequence). The CDR3 covers 13 residues. Between the trimmed V and J ends, which lost 4 bases and 6 bases, there was a span of 9 bases. CDR3 sequence: CASSSPGHEKLFF. The CDR3 DNA sequence: TGTGCCAGCAGCTCGCCCGGACATGAAAAACTGTTTTTT.

This chain connects TRBV2 to TRBJ1-6, with 8 bases lining up with TRBD1. In germline, CDR1 is SNHLY, CDR2 FYNNEI. The CDR3 has 13 residues. The CDR3 sequence: CTTDRGYNSPLHF. As DNA, the CDR3 is TGTACCACCGACAGGGGTTATAATTCACCCCTCCACTTT.

About this clonotype itself: This may be a read error, as it is one base from a much larger clone. V gene TRBV27 combines with J gene TRBJ1-1, with D unclear. This CDR3 is 13 amino acids long. V lost 5 bases to trimming and J lost 1 base, with 8 bases between them. Germline lookup yields CDR1 MNHEY and CDR2 SMNVEV (reference sequence). CDR3 sequence reads: CASSPIGNTEAFF. In nucleotides, the CDR3 is TGTGCCAGCAGTCCCATTGGGAACACTGAAGCTTTCTTT.

The gene calls are TRBV6-2 or TRBV6-3 and TRBJ2-6, with 7 nucleotides matching TRBD1. The V segment lost 2 bases and the J segment 0 bases; nucleotides outside the gene matches: 1. The CDR3 covers 16 residues. Germline CDR1 reads MNHEY; CDR2 reads SVGEGT. This CDR3 reads CASSYRDSSGANVLTF. The DNA of the CDR3 is TGTGCCAGCAGTTACCGGGACAGCTCTGGGGCCAACGTCCTGACTTTC.

This clonotype has more than one count but fewer than ten. V usage is TRBV6-6 and J usage is TRBJ1-2; possible D gene TRBD1, 5 bases. Trimming left V 4 bases short and J 3 bases short, with 15 bases between. CDR1 and CDR2 (germline): MNHNY, SVGAGI (reference sequence). The CDR3 totals 15 residues. The CDR3 DNA follows: TGTGCCAGCAGTTTCTCGGCAGCGGGGGACTATGGCTACACCTTC. Residues: CASSFSAAGDYGYTF.

This rearrangement joins TRBV5-4 to TRBJ1-6; TRBD1 matches at 9 bases. The CDR3 is 18 amino acids. Trimming removed 4 bases from V and 7 bases from J; junction bases left unmatched: 15. Germline values: CDR1 SGHNT, CDR2 YYREEE (reference sequence). DNA for the CDR3: TGTGCCAGCAGCGAAGGGACAGGGATGATGTCAAGCAATTCACCCCTCCACTTT. Protein product: CASSEGTGMMSSNSPLHF. Filled out from reference TRBV5-4 and TRBJ1-6, the complete variable domain reads ETGVTQSPTHLIKTRGQQVTLRCSSQSGHNTVSWYQQALGQGPQFIFQYYREEENGRGNFPPRFSGLQFPNYSSELNVNALELDDSALYLCASSEGTGMMSSNSPLHFGNGTRLTVT.

This clonotype came up a few times. The V and J genes are TRBV6-6 and TRBJ2-3; D is undetermined. V shed 5 bases and J shed 0 bases, with 15 bases lying between them. The CDR3 is made up of 16 amino acids. Germline V CDR1 and CDR2: MNHNY, SVGAGI (reference sequence). The CDR3 reads CASSPPGADSTDTQYF. In DNA form, the CDR3 reads TGTGCCAGCAGTCCCCCGGGTGCGGACAGCACAGATACGCAGTATTTT.